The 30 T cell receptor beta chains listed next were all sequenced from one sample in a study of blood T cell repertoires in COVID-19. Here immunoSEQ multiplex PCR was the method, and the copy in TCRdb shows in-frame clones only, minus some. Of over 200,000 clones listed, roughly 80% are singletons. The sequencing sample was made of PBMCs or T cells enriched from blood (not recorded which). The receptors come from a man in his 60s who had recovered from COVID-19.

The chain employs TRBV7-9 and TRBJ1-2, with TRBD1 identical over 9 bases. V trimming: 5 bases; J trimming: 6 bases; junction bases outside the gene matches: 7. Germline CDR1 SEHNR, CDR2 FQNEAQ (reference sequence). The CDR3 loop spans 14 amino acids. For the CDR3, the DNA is TGTGCCAGCAGCCCCATCCGGGACAGGGATGGCTACACCTTC. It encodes CASSPIRDRDGYTF.

The CDR3 is CASSQSRDTNIQYF. The CDR3 nucleotides read TGCGCCAGCAGCCAGAGCCGGGACACGAACATTCAGTACTTC. V is TRBV4-3 and J is TRBJ2-4; possibly TRBD1 for D (6 bases). This CDR3 has 14 amino acids. The V end was cut by 3 bases, the J end by 7 bases, with 13 bases between. Germline assignment: CDR1 LGHNA and CDR2 YSLEER.

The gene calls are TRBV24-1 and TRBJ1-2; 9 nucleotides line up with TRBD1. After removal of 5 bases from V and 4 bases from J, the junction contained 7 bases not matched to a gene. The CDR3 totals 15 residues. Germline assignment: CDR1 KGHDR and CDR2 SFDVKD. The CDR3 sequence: CATSVETGGSYGYTF. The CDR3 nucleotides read TGTGCCACCAGTGTAGAGACAGGGGGTTCCTATGGCTACACCTTC.

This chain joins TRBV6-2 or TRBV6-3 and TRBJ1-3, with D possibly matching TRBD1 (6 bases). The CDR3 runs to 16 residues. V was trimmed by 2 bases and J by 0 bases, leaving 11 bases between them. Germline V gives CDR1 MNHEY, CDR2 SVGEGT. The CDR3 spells CASSYAGARSGNTIYF. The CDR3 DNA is TGTGCCAGCAGTTACGCAGGGGCCCGCTCTGGAAACACCATATATTTT.

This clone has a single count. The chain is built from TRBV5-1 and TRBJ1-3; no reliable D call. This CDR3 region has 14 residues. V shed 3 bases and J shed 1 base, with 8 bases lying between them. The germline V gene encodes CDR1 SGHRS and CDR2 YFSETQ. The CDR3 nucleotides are TGCGCCAGCAGCTCGGGTCCTTCTGGAAACACCATATATTTT. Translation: CASSSGPSGNTIYF.

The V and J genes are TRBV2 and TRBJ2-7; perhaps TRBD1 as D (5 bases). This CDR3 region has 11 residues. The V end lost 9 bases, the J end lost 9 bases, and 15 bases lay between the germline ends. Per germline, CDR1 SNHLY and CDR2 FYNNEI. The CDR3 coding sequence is TGTGCCAGTTATCTGGTAGGGGCGCAGTACTTC. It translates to CASYLVGAQYF.

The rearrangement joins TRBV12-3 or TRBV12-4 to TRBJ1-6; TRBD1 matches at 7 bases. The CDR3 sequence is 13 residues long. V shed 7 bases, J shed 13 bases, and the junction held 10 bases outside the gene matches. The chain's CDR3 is CASTTGQTSPLHF. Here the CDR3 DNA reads TGTGCCAGCACCACGGGACAGACTTCGCCCCTCCACTTT.

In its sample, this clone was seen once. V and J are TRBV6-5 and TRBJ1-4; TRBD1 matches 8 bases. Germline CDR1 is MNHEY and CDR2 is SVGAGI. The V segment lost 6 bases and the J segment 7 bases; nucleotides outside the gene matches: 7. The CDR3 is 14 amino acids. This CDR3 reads CASRSTGGGEKLFF. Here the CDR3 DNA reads TGTGCCAGCAGATCAACAGGGGGGGGTGAAAAACTGTTTTTT.

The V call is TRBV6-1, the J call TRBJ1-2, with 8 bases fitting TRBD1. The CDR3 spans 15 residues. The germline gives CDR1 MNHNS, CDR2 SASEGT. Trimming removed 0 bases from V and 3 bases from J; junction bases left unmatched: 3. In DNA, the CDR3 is TGTGCCAGCAGTGAAGCGGACAGGGTGCACTATGGCTACACCTTC. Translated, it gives CASSEADRVHYGYTF.

The CDR3 here is CASGFSGGAYNEQFF. For the CDR3, the DNA is TGTGCTAGTGGTTTTAGCGGGGGGGCTTACAATGAGCAGTTCTTC. The chain joins TRBV12-5 to TRBJ2-1, with 11 positions matching TRBD2. CDR3 length equals 15 residues. From germline, CDR1 is LGHNT and CDR2 FRNRAP. V lost 3 bases, J lost 4 bases, and 2 bases stayed unmatched.

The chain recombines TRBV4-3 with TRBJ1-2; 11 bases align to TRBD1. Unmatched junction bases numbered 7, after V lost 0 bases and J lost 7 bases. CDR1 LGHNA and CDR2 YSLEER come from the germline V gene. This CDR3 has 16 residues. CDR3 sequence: CASSQDSGTGGSGYTF. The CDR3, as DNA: TGCGCCAGCAGCCAAGACTCCGGGACAGGGGGGTCTGGCTACACCTTC.

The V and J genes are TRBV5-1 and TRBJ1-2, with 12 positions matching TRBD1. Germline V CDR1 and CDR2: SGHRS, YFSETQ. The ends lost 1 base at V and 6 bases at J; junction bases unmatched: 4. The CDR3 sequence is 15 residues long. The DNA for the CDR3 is TGCGCCAGCAGCTTGATGGGACAGGGGGCGCATGGCTACACCTTC. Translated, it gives CASSLMGQGAHGYTF.

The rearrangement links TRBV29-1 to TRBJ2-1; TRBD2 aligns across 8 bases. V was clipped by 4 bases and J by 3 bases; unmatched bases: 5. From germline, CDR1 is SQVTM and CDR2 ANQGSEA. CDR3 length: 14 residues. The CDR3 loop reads CSVGVSGNYNEQFF. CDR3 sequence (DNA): TGCAGCGTTGGGGTTAGCGGGAACTACAATGAGCAGTTCTTC.

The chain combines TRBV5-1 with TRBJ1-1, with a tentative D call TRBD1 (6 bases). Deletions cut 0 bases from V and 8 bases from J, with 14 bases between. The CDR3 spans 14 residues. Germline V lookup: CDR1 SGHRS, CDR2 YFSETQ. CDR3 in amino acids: CASSLGGRAPEAFF. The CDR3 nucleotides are TGCGCCAGCAGCTTGGGGGGGCGGGCACCAGAAGCTTTCTTT.

The CDR3 DNA follows: TGTGCCAGCACTACCGGGACGGAGGGGATTTCACCCCTCCACTTT. Translation gives CASTTGTEGISPLHF. The chain combines TRBV6-5 with TRBJ1-6, with D possibly matching TRBD1 (5 bases). V lost 7 bases and J 9 bases, leaving 19 bases between the germline ends. This CDR3 has 15 amino acids. CDR1 is MNHEY and CDR2 is SVGAGI in the germline V gene.

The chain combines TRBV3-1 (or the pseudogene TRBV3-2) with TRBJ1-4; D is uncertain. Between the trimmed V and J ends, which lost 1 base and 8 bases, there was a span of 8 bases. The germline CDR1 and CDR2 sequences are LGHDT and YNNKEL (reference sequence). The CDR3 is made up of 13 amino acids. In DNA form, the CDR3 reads TGTGCCAGCAGCCAAGCATATGGCGAAAAACTGTTTTTT. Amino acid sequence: CASSQAYGEKLFF.

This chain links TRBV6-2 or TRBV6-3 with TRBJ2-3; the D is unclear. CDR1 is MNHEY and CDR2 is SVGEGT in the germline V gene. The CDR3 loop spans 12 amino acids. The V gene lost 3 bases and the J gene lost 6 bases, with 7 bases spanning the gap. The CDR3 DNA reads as TGTGCCAGCAGTTATCTCCCGGATACGCAGTATTTT. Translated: CASSYLPDTQYF.

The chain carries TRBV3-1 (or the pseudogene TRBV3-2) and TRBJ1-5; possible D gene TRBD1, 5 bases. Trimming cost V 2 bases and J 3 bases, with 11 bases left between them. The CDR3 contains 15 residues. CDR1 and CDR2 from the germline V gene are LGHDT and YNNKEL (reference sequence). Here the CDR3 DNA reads TGTGCCAGCAGCCAAACGTCAGGGCCCAATCAGCCCCAGCATTTT. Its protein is CASSQTSGPNQPQHF.

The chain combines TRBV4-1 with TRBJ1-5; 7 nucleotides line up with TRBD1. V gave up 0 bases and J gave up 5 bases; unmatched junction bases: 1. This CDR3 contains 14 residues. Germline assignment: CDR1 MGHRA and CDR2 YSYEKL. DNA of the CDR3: TGCGCCAGCAGCCAAGAAAGGGGGCATCAGCCCCAGCATTTT. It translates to CASSQERGHQPQHF.

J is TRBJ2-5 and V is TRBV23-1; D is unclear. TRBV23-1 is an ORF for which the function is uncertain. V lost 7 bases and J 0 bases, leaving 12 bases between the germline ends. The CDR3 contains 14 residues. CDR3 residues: CASTQTSYQETQYF. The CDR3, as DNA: TGCGCCAGCACTCAGACATCGTACCAAGAGACCCAGTACTTC.

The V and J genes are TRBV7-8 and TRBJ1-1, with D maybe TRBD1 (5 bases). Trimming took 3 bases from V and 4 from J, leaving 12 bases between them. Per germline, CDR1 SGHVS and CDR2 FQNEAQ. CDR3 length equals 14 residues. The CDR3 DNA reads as TGTGCCAGCAGCTTCGGGGGGTACTTCACTGAAGCTTTCTTT. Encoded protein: CASSFGGYFTEAFF.

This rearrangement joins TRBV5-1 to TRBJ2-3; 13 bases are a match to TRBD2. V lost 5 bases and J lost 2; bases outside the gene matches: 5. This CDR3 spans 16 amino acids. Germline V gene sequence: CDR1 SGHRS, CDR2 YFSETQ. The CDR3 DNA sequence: TGCGCCAGCAGGGAGGGACTAGCGGGGAACACAGATACGCAGTATTTT. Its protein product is CASREGLAGNTDTQYF. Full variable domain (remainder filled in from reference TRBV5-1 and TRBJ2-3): KAGVTQTPRYLIKTRGQQVTLSCSPISGHRSVSWYQQTPGQGLQFLFEYFSETQRNKGNFPGRFSGRQFSNSRSEMNVSTLELGDSALYLCASREGLAGNTDTQYFGPGTRLTVL.

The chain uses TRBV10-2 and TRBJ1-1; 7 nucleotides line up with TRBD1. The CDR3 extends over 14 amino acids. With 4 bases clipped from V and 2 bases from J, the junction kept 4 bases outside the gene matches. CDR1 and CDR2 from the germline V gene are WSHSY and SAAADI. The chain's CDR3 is CASSAQGGNTEAFF. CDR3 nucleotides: TGCGCCAGCAGTGCCCAGGGGGGCAACACTGAAGCTTTCTTT.

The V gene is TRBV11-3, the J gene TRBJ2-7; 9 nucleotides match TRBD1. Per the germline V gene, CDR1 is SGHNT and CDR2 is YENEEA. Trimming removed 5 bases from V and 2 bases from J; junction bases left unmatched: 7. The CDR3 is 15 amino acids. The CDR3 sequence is CASSLWDRATYEQYF. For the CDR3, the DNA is TGTGCCAGCAGCCTGTGGGACAGGGCGACCTACGAGCAGTACTTC.

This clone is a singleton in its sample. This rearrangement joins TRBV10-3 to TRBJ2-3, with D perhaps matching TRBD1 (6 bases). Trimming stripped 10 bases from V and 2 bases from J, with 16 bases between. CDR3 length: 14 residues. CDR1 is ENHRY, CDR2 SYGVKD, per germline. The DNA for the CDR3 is TGTGCCACCACGGACAGCAAACACACAGATACGCAGTATTTT. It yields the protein CATTDSKHTDTQYF.

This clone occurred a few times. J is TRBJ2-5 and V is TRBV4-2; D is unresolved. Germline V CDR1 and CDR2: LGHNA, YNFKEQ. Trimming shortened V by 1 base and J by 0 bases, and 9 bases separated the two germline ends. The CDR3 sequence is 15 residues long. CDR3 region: CASSQVKQDQETQYF. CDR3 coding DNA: TGTGCCAGCAGCCAAGTGAAACAAGACCAAGAGACCCAGTACTTC.

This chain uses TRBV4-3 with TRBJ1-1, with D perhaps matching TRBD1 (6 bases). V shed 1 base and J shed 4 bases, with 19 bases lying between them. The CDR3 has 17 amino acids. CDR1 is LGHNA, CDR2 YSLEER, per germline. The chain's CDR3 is CASSQVVQQGSFTEAFF. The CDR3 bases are TGCGCCAGCAGCCAAGTTGTGCAACAGGGAAGTTTCACTGAAGCTTTCTTT.

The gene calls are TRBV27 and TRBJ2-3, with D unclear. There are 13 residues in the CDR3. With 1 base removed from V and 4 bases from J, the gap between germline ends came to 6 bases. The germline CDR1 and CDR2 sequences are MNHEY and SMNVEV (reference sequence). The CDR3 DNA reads TGTGCCAGCAGTTTATTTGTCGCAGATACGCAGTATTTT. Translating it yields CASSLFVADTQYF.

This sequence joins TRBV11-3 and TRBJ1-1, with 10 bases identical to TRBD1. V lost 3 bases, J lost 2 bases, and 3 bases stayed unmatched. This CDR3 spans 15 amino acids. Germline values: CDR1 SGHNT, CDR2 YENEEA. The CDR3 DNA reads TGTGCCAGCAGCTTTGGGGACAGGGGAAACACTGAAGCTTTCTTT. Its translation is CASSFGDRGNTEAFF.

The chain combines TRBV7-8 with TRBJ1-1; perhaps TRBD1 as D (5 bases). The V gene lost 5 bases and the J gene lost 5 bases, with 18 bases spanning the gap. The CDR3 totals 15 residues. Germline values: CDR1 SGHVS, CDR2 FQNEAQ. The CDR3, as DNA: TGTGCCAGCAGCCAAGGGGTAGGATCAACAACTGAAGCTTTCTTT. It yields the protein CASSQGVGSTTEAFF.